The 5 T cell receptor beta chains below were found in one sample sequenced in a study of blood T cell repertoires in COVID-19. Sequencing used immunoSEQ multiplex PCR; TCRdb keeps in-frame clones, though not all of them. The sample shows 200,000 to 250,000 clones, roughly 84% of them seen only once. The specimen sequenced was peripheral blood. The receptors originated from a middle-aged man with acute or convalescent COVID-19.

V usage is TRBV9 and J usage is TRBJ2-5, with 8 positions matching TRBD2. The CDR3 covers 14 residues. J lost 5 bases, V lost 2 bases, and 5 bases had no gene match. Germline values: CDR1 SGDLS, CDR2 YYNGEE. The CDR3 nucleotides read TGTGCCAGCAGCGTTTCAGCGGGGGAGGAGACCCAGTACTTC. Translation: CASSVSAGEETQYF.

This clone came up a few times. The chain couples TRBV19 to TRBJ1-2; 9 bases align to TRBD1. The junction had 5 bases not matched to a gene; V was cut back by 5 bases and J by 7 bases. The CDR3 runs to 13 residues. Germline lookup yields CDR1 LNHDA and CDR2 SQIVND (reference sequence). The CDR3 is CASSPGDRAGYTF. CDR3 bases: TGTGCCAGTAGTCCCGGGGACAGGGCTGGCTACACCTTC. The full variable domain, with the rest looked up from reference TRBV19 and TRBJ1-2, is DGGITQSPKYLFRKEGQNVTLSCEQNLNHDAMYWYRQDPGQGLRLIYYSQIVNDFQKGDIAEGYSVSREKKESFPLTVTSAQKNPTAFYLCASSPGDRAGYTFGSGTRLTVV.

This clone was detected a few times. In DNA form, the CDR3 reads TGTGCCAGCAGGACCCTTACAGGGGGCCATCAGCCCCAGCATTTT. Translated, it gives CASRTLTGGHQPQHF. J is TRBJ1-5 and V is TRBV28, with TRBD1 matching over 9 bases. This CDR3 has 15 residues. Germline CDR1 and CDR2: MDHEN and SYDVKM. V trimming: 6 bases; J trimming: 5 bases; junction bases outside the gene matches: 8.

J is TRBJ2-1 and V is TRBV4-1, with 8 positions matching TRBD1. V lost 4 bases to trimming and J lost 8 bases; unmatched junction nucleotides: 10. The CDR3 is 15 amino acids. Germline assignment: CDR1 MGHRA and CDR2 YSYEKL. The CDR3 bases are TGCGCCAGCAGCCCGCTACAGGGGGACGGAGATGAGCAGTTCTTC. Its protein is CASSPLQGDGDEQFF.

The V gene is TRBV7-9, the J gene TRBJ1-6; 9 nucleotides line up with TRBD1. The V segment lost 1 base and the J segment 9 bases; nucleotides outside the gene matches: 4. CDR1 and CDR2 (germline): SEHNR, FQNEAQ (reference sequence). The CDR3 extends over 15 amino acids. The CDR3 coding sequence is TGTGCCAGCAGCTTAGGGGACAGGGATAGTTCACCCCTCCACTTT. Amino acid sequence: CASSLGDRDSSPLHF.